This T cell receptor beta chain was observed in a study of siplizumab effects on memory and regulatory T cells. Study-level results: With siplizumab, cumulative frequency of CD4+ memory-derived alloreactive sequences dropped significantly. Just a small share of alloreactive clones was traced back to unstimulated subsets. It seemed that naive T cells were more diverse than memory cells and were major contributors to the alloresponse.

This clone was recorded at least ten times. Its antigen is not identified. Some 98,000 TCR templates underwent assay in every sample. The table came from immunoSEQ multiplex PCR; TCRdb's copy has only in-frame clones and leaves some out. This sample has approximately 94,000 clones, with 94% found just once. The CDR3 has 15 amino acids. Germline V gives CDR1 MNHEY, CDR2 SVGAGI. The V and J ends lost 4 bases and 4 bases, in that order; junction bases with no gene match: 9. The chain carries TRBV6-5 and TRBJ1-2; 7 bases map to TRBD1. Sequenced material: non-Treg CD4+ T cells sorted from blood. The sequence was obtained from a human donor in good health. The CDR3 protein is CASSSGTARRYGYTF. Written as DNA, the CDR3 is TGTGCCAGCAGTTCCGGGACAGCCCGTCGCTATGGCTACACCTTC.